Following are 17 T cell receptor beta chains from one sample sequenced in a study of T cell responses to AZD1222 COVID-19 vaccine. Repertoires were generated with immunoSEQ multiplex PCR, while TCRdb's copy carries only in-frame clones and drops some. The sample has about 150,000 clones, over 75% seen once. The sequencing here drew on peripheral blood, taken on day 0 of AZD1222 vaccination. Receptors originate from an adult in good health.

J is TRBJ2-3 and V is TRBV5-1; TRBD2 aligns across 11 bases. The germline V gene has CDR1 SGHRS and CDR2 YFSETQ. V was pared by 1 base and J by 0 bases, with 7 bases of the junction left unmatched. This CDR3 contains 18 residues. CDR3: CASSLTGTSGDSTDTQYF. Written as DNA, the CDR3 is TGCGCCAGCAGCTTGACCGGGACTAGCGGAGACAGCACAGATACGCAGTATTTT.

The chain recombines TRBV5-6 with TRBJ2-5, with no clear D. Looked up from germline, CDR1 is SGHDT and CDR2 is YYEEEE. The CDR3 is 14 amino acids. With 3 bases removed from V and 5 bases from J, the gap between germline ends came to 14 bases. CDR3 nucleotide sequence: TGTGCCAGCAGCTATCCGGCGACTCTGGAGACCCAGTACTTC. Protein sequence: CASSYPATLETQYF.

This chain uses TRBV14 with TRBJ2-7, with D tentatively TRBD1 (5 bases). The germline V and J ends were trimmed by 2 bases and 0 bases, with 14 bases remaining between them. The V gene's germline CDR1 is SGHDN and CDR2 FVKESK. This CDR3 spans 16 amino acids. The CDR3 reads CASSQTDSPSSYEQYF. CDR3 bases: TGTGCCAGCAGCCAAACAGACAGTCCCAGCTCCTACGAGCAGTACTTC.

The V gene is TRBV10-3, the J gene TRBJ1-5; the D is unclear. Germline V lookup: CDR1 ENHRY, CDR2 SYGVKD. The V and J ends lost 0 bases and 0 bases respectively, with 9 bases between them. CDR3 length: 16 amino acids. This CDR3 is CAISESDFYSNQPQHF. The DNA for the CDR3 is TGTGCCATCAGTGAGTCGGACTTCTATAGCAATCAGCCCCAGCATTTT.

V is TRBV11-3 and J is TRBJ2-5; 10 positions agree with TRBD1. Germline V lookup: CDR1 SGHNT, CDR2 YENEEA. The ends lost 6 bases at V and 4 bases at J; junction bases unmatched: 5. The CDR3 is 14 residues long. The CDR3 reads CASRDRGCRETQYF. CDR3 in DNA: TGTGCCAGCAGGGACAGGGGGTGTCGAGAGACCCAGTACTTC.

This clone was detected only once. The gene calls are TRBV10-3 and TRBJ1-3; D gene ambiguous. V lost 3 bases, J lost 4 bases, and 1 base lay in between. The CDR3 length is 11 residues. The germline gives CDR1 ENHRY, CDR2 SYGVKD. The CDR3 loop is CAISDGNTIYF. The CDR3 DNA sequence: TGTGCCATCAGTGACGGAAACACCATATATTTT.

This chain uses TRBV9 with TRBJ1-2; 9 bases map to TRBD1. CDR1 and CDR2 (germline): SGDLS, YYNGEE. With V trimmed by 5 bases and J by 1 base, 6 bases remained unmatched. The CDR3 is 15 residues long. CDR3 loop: CASRAPGQGNYGYTF. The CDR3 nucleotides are TGTGCCAGCAGAGCTCCGGGACAGGGTAACTATGGCTACACCTTC.

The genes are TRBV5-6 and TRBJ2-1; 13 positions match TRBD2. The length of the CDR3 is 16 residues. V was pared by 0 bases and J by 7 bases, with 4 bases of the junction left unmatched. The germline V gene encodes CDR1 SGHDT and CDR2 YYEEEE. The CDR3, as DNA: TGTGCCAGCAGCTTGGTGGGACTAGCGGGAATAAATGAGCAGTTCTTC. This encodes CASSLVGLAGINEQFF. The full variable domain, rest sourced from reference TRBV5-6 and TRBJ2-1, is DAGVTQSPTHLIKTRGQQVTLRCSPKSGHDTVSWYQQALGQGPQFIFQYYEEEERQRGNFPDRFSGHQFPNYSSELNVNALLLGDSALYLCASSLVGLAGINEQFFGPGTRLTVL.

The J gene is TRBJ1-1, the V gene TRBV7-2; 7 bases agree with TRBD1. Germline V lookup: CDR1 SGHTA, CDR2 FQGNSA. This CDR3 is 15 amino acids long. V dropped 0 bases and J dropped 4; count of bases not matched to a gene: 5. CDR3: CASSLAQGMGTEAFF. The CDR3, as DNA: TGTGCCAGCAGCTTAGCACAGGGGATGGGCACTGAAGCTTTCTTT.

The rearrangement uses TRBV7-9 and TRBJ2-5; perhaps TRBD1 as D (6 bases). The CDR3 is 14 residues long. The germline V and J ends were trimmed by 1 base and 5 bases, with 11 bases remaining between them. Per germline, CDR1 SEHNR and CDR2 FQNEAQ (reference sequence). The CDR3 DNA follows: TGTGCCAGCAGCTTAGTTGCAGGGGACGAGACCCAGTACTTC. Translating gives CASSLVAGDETQYF. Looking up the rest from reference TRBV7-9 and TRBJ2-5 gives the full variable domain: DTGVSQNPRHKITKRGQNVTFRCDPISEHNRLYWYRQTLGQGPEFLTYFQNEAQLEKSRLLSDRFSAERPKGSFSTLEIQRTEQGDSAMYLCASSLVAGDETQYFGPGTRLLVL.

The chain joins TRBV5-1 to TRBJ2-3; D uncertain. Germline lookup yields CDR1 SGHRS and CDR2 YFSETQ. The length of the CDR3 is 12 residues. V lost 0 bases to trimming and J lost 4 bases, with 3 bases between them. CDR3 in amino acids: CASSLDADTQYF. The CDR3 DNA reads TGCGCCAGCAGCTTGGACGCAGATACGCAGTATTTT.

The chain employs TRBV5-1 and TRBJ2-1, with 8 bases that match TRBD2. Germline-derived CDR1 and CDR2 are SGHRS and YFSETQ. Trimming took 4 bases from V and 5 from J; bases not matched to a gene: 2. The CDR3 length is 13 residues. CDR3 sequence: CASSRGLDNEQFF. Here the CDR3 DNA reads TGCGCCAGCAGCCGGGGACTAGACAATGAGCAGTTCTTC.

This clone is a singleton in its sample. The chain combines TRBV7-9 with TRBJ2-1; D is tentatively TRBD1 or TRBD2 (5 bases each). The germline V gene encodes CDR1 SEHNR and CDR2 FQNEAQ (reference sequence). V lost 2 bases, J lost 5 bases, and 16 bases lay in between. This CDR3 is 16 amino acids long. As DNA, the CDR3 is TGTGCCAGCAGCTTACCCCCTTGGGGGAAGCACAATGAGCAGTTCTTC. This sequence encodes CASSLPPWGKHNEQFF.

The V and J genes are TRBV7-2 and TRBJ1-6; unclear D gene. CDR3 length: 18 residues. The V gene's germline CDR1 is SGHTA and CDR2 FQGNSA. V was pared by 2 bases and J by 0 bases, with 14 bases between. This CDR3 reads CASSLIPGSSSYNSPLHF. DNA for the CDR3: TGTGCCAGCAGCTTAATTCCCGGCAGTAGCTCCTATAATTCACCCCTCCACTTT.

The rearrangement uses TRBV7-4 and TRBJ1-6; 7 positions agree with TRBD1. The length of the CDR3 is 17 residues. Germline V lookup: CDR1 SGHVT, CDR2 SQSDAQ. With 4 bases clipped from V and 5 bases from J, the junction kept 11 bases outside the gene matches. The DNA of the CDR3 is TGTGCCAGCAGCTCATATGTAACGGGACAGAATAATTCACCCCTCCACTTT. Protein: CASSSYVTGQNNSPLHF.

The CDR3 sequence: CASSLFPGQLPYTF. The CDR3 nucleotides read TGTGCCAGCAGTTTATTTCCCGGACAACTCCCCTACACCTTC. V usage is TRBV28 and J usage is TRBJ1-2, with D tentatively TRBD1 (5 bases). Trimming took off 1 base at V and 10 bases at J, with 16 bases between the two ends. CDR1 and CDR2 (germline): MDHEN, SYDVKM. CDR3 length: 14 amino acids.

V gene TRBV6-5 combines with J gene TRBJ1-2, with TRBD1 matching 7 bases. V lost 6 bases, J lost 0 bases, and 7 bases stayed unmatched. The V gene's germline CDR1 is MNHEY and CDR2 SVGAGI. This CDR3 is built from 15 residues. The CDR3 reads CASRIPGQANYGYTF. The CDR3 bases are TGTGCCAGCAGAATCCCAGGACAGGCTAACTATGGCTACACCTTC.